One and the same sample provided the 14 T cell receptor beta chains below, sequenced in a study of cytomegalovirus exposure and HLA in healthy donors. The protocol was immunoSEQ multiplex PCR, while the TCRdb copy is restricted to in-frame clones and leaves out a portion. Among roughly 90,000 clones listed, about 85% were seen once. The sequenced material came from PBMCs. The source of these receptors is a man aged 18 to 29 in good health and CMV-seropositive.

This clone was seen just once. V and J are TRBV15 and TRBJ2-7; 7 positions match TRBD1. This CDR3 contains 14 residues. Germline assignment: CDR1 LNHNV and CDR2 YYDKDF (reference sequence). V lost 1 base and J lost 6; bases outside the gene matches: 6. The CDR3 region has the DNA TGTGCCACCAGCAGAGGACAGGGTTACGTCGAGCAGTACTTC. Translated, it gives CATSRGQGYVEQYF.

The chain is built from TRBV29-1 and TRBJ2-5, with 8 bases matching TRBD1. V trimming: 5 bases; J trimming: 2 bases; junction bases outside the gene matches: 1. The CDR3 is 12 residues long. CDR1 and CDR2 from the germline V gene are SQVTM and ANQGSEA. CDR3 sequence: CSVRQGQETQYF. The CDR3 coding sequence is TGCAGCGTTCGACAGGGGCAAGAGACCCAGTACTTC. The whole variable domain, filled in from reference TRBV29-1 and TRBJ2-5, reads SAVISQKPSRDICQRGTSLTIQCQVDSQVTMMFWYRQQPGQSLTLIATANQGSEATYESGFVIDKFPISRPNLTFSTLTVSNMSPEDSSIYLCSVRQGQETQYFGPGTRLLVL.

V gene TRBV11-2 combines with J gene TRBJ1-2; perhaps TRBD1 as D (6 bases). Between the trimmed V and J ends, which lost 5 bases and 0 bases, there was a span of 16 bases. From germline, CDR1 is SGHAT and CDR2 FQNNGV. The CDR3 is 16 residues long. This CDR3 is CASSILGTPTNYGYTF. The CDR3 bases are TGTGCCAGCAGCATACTCGGGACACCCACTAACTATGGCTACACCTTC.

This sequence joins TRBV7-9 and TRBJ2-7; 9 bases are a match to TRBD1. There are 16 residues in the CDR3. J gave up 3 bases and V 4 bases, and 10 bases lay outside the gene matches. Germline-derived CDR1 and CDR2 are SEHNR and FQNEAQ (reference sequence). CDR3 in DNA: TGTGCCAGCAGCTCCTCCCGGGACAGGGCAGACTACGAGCAGTACTTC. Amino acid sequence: CASSSSRDRADYEQYF.

This sequence joins TRBV2 and TRBJ2-7; 9 nucleotides align to TRBD1. Germline CDR1 SNHLY, CDR2 FYNNEI. Trimming took 6 bases from V and 6 from J; bases not matched to a gene: 3. This CDR3 comprises 12 residues. CDR3 DNA: TGTGCCAGCAGAAGACAGGGGGGCGAGCAGTACGTC. Translation: CASRRQGGEQYV.

The chain is built from TRBV28 and TRBJ2-7; D gene uncertain. With 3 bases removed from V and 2 bases from J, the gap between germline ends came to 8 bases. CDR3 length: 13 residues. Germline CDR1 is MDHEN and CDR2 is SYDVKM. The CDR3 spells CASSFIRTYEQYF. CDR3 nucleotides: TGTGCCAGCAGTTTCATTAGAACCTACGAGCAGTACTTC.

The CDR3 protein is CASSEEVPPYGYTF. In nucleotides, the CDR3 is TGTGCCAGTAGTGAAGAGGTTCCCCCATATGGCTACACCTTC. The chain combines TRBV19 with TRBJ1-2; D remains ambiguous. CDR1 is LNHDA and CDR2 is SQIVND in the germline V gene (reference sequence). The CDR3 is made up of 14 amino acids. The ends were cut back, 5 bases at V and 5 bases at J, with 15 bases in the middle.

The genes are TRBV19 and TRBJ2-3; weak D call: TRBD2 (5 bases). Germline CDR1 and CDR2: LNHDA and SQIVND (reference sequence). CDR3 size: 14 residues. With 5 bases removed from V and 6 bases from J, the gap between germline ends came to 15 bases. CDR3 loop: CASSLDGNGDTQYF. The DNA of the CDR3 is TGTGCCAGTAGTCTCGACGGGAATGGGGATACGCAGTATTTT.

This chain joins TRBV4-1 and TRBJ2-7, with TRBD2 identical over 9 bases. The CDR3 contains 15 residues. The germline V gene has CDR1 MGHRA and CDR2 YSYEKL. The V gene end was trimmed by 3 bases and the J gene end by 2 bases; junction bases not matched to a gene: 5. This CDR3 reads CASSQQGGRAYEQYF. For the CDR3, the DNA is TGCGCCAGCAGCCAGCAAGGCGGGAGGGCCTACGAGCAGTACTTC.

The V gene is TRBV4-1, the J gene TRBJ2-6; TRBD2 might be the D (6 bases). Germline CDR1 reads MGHRA; CDR2 reads YSYEKL. Deletions cut 3 bases from V and 4 bases from J, with 19 bases between. The CDR3 runs 18 residues. CDR3: CASSHETGTVRGANVLTF. The CDR3 bases are TGCGCCAGCAGCCATGAGACCGGGACTGTGAGAGGGGCCAACGTCCTGACTTTC.

The chain uses TRBV2 and TRBJ1-5; D might be TRBD1 (5 bases). The CDR3 consists of 12 residues. V lost 6 bases and J lost 10, with 13 bases in between. Looked up from germline, CDR1 is SNHLY and CDR2 is FYNNEI. The CDR3 is CASSVGQPPQHF. The CDR3, as DNA: TGTGCCAGCAGCGTGGGGCAGCCTCCCCAGCATTTT.

The gene calls are TRBV4-2 and TRBJ2-5, with 7 bases identical to TRBD1. Germline values: CDR1 LGHNA, CDR2 YNFKEQ. J gave up 3 bases and V 1 base, and 11 bases lay outside the gene matches. CDR3 length: 17 residues. Written as DNA, the CDR3 is TGTGCCAGCAGCCAAGTCCTGGTGACAGGGTGGGAAGAGACCCAGTACTTC. As protein: CASSQVLVTGWEETQYF.

The CDR3 is CASIGTRTTYEQYV. DNA for the CDR3: TGTGCCAGCATTGGGACACGGACGACCTACGAGCAGTACGTC. The chain has TRBV2 and TRBJ2-7; tentatively, D is TRBD1 (6 bases). The CDR3 spans 14 residues. From germline, CDR1 is SNHLY and CDR2 FYNNEI. Trimming left V 7 bases short and J 2 bases short, with 15 bases between.

J is TRBJ2-7 and V is TRBV27; TRBD1 matches at 7 bases. The CDR3 is 14 residues long. The ends lost 2 bases at V and 0 bases at J; junction bases unmatched: 1. Germline-derived CDR1 and CDR2 are MNHEY and SMNVEV (reference sequence). CDR3 sequence: CASSLNRGSYEQYV. The CDR3 bases are TGTGCCAGCAGTTTAAACAGGGGCTCCTACGAGCAGTACGTC.